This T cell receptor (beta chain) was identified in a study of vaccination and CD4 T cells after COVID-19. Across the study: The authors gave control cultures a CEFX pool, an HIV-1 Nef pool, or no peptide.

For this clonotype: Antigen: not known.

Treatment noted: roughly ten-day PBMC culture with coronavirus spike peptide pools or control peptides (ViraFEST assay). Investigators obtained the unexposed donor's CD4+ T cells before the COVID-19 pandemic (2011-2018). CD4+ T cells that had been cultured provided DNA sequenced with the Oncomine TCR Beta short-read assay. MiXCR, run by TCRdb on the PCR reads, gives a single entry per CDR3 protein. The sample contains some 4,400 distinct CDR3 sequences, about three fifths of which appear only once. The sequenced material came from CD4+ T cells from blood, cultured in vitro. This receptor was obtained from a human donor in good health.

CDR3 amino acids: CSASRRGNEKLFF. In DNA form, the CDR3 reads TGCAGTGCTAGTCGCAGGGGAAACGAAAAACTGTTTTTT. The chain links TRBV20-1 to TRBJ1-4, with D maybe TRBD1 (6 bases). The CDR3 is 13 amino acids. CDR1 and CDR2 (germline): DFQATT, SNEGSKA (reference sequence). V lost 3 bases and J lost 8, with 13 bases in between.